This T cell receptor (beta chain) was recorded in a study of OX40 agonist ivuxolimab in advanced cancers. Looking at the study overall: The dose-escalation cohort had hepatocellular carcinoma, melanoma, renal cell or head and neck cancer. Eligibility rules accepted prior anti-PD-1, anti-PD-L1 or anti-CTLA-4 therapy, and around 38% had some. Study-wide findings and caveats: In the 0.1 to 3.0 mg/kg range, CD4+ and CD8+ blood T cells had expanded clonally by week 6.

V dropped 2 bases and J dropped 2; count of bases not matched to a gene: 10. Germline V gives CDR1 SGDLS, CDR2 YYNGEE. CDR3 size: 17 residues. About this clone itself: Its antigen is as yet unknown.

Profiling relied on immunoSEQ multiplex PCR, and the TCRdb table lists in-frame clones only, not all of them. In the table there are 43,000 or so clones, 88% of which are singletons. Blood was sampled at baseline, cycle 4 day 1, and cycle 7 day 1. The sequence was obtained from an adult with an advanced solid tumor such as melanoma, head and neck, liver or kidney cancer. The specimen was CD4+ or CD8+ T cells sorted from blood, collected in a trial of the OX40 agonist ivuxolimab. The chain joins TRBV9 to TRBJ1-1, with 9 nucleotides matching TRBD1. CDR3 nucleotides: TGTGCCAGCAGCGTCCGGGACAGGGTGGGGCTCAACACTGAAGCTTTCTTT. Translating gives CASSVRDRVGLNTEAFF.